This T cell receptor (beta chain) came from a study of naive and memory T cell subsets. An equimolar mix of two oligonucleotides served as the beta constant-region primer for TRBC1 and TRBC2. TCRdb reprocessed the UMI-ligation and nested PCR reads via MiXCR and lists one record per CDR3 protein. Of about 90,000 distinct CDR3 sequences in the sample, 7% to 7.5% were seen once. This clonotype was observed many times. The germline V gene has CDR1 LGHNA and CDR2 YSLEER. This CDR3 has 16 amino acids. Trimming cost V 4 bases and J 2 bases; bases outside gene matches: 7. The chain joins TRBV4-3 to TRBJ2-1; 8 bases are a match to TRBD2. Sequencing was done on a sample of central memory CD4+ T cells from blood. The receptor was isolated from a human donor in good health. The CDR3 bases are TGCGCCAGCAGCCGCGGAGGTAGCGGGACCTACAATGAGCAGTTCTTC. This translates into CASSRGGSGTYNEQFF.